The entry below describes one T cell receptor beta chain. Its specificity is unknown. Building of the TCR beta libraries involved iRepertoire HTBI primers and Arm-PCR of CDR3 regions. One entry per CDR3 protein results from TCRdb running MiXCR on the multiplex PCR reads. This table holds fewer than 550,000 distinct CDR3 sequences, around 15% found once. The data were taken from a study of regulatory T cells in long-lasting Graves disease. Time point reported: newly diagnosed GD, antithyroid drugs for less than 3 months. The authors made the TCR library using RNA they extracted from PBMCs. The CDR3 totals 16 residues. Trimming cost V 5 bases and J 1 base, with 17 bases left between them. Study-wide results and caveats: Small numbers of samples may have cut accuracy. When disease was persistent, TRBV28, TRBJ1-2 and TRBJ2-5 were the favored segments.

The data were also submitted as part of a second study, on T cells in Graves' hyperthyroidism and ophthalmopathy. That work adds: In the first-round RT-PCR of the TCR CDR3, the HTBI primer set was used. Model output signaled ophthalmopathy a median approximately 6 months ahead of onset.

This TCR came from a woman aged 35-65 years with Graves disease. Here the sequenced sample was peripheral blood mononuclear cells (PBMCs), taken at new diagnosis, from a patient treated with antithyroid drugs. The chain recombines TRBV12-3 or TRBV12-4 with TRBJ1-1; possible D gene TRBD1, 5 bases. The chain's CDR3 is CASSPDTLRGNTEAFF. The CDR3, as DNA: TGTGCCAGCAGTCCGGACACCCTGAGGGGGAACACTGAAGCTTTCTTT.